The 27 T cell receptor beta chains in this list originate from one sample, sequenced in a study of T cell changes during pregnancy in multiple sclerosis. TCRdb keeps only in-frame clones here, not all; method: immunoSEQ multiplex PCR. The top ten hold more than 1.2% of the sample, which has roughly 69,000 clones, about 90% seen once. The sequencing used peripheral blood, collected after pregnancy. The origin of the receptors is a female donor with multiple sclerosis, enrolled in a pregnancy study.

V is TRBV4-1 and J is TRBJ2-7; maybe TRBD1 (6 bases). Germline V gene data show CDR1 as MGHRA and CDR2 as YSYEKL. This CDR3 region has 15 residues. V shed 1 base and J shed 3 bases, with 13 bases lying between them. CDR3 sequence reads: CASSQVSRGNYEQYF. The CDR3 nucleotides read TGCGCCAGCAGCCAAGTGTCCAGGGGTAACTACGAGCAGTACTTC.

The chain employs TRBV18 and TRBJ1-1; D gene unclear. CDR1 KGHSH and CDR2 LQKENI come from the germline V gene. CDR3 size: 15 residues. Trimming stripped 3 bases from V and 3 bases from J, with 14 bases between. CDR3 loop: CASSPRRHEYTEAFF. The CDR3 coding sequence is TGTGCCAGCTCACCTCGCAGACACGAATACACTGAAGCTTTCTTT.

The V gene is TRBV27, the J gene TRBJ1-3; 8 bases line up with TRBD1. CDR1 and CDR2 from the germline V gene are MNHEY and SMNVEV (reference sequence). V lost 4 bases to trimming and J lost 5 bases; unmatched junction nucleotides: 4. This CDR3 comprises 14 residues. The CDR3 DNA reads as TGTGCCAGCAGTTCCCGACAGGGGAGAAACACCATATATTTT. Protein sequence: CASSSRQGRNTIYF.

The chain carries TRBV7-8 and TRBJ2-7; 11 bases align to TRBD1. CDR1 and CDR2 (germline): SGHVS, FQNEAQ. Germline trimming cut 0 bases from V and 5 bases from J; bases unmatched to any gene: 3. The CDR3 runs 15 residues. CDR3 in amino acids: CASSLAGTGGNEQYF. Here the CDR3 DNA reads TGTGCCAGCAGCTTAGCTGGGACAGGGGGGAACGAGCAGTACTTC.

The table lists this clone with a count of one. The CDR3 region has the DNA TGTGCCTGGAGCGATCATCGACAGAAGTACACTGAAGCTTTCTTT. Translating gives CAWSDHRQKYTEAFF. The V gene is TRBV30, the J gene TRBJ1-1; a possible D gene is TRBD1 (5 bases). V was pared by 3 bases and J by 3 bases, with 17 bases between. The CDR3 extends over 15 amino acids. Germline V gene data show CDR1 as GTSNPN and CDR2 as SVGIG (reference sequence).

J is TRBJ2-7 and V is TRBV7-2, with TRBD2 matching 7 bases. The CDR3 has 14 amino acids. The V gene end was trimmed by 5 bases and the J gene end by 2 bases; junction bases not matched to a gene: 6. Germline CDR1 SGHTA, CDR2 FQGNSA. The DNA for the CDR3 is TGTGCCAGCAGCCCGAGCGGGGCCACCTACGAGCAGTACTTC. Encoded protein: CASSPSGATYEQYF. Full variable domain (rest looked up from reference TRBV7-2 and TRBJ2-7): GAGVSQSPSNKVTEKGKDVELRCDPISGHTALYWYRQSLGQGLEFLIYFQGNSAPDKSGLPSDRFSAERTGGSVSTLTIQRTQQEDSAVYLCASSPSGATYEQYFGPGTRLTVT.

CDR3 amino acids: CASSLLQGTYEQYF. As DNA, the CDR3 is TGTGCCAGCAGTTTGCTCCAGGGGACCTACGAGCAGTACTTC. The chain carries TRBV28 and TRBJ2-7, with a tentative D call TRBD1 (6 bases). Looked up from germline, CDR1 is MDHEN and CDR2 is SYDVKM. The V end lost 3 bases, the J end lost 2 bases, and 11 bases lay between the germline ends. The CDR3 runs 14 residues.

This rearrangement joins TRBV6-1 to TRBJ1-2; 8 bases match TRBD1. Germline CDR1 is MNHNS and CDR2 is SASEGT. The CDR3 runs to 14 residues. The J segment lost 8 bases and the V segment lost 5 bases, leaving 10 bases of the junction unmatched. The chain's CDR3 is CASSYDDRGGGYTF. The DNA of the CDR3 is TGTGCCAGCAGTTATGATGACAGGGGTGGCGGCTACACCTTC.

This sequence joins TRBV10-2 and TRBJ2-1; D is unresolved. Germline-derived CDR1 and CDR2 are WSHSY and SAAADI. The CDR3 has 12 amino acids. Trimming took 7 bases from V and 10 from J, leaving 14 bases between them. The CDR3 sequence: CASTVPRREQFF. CDR3 bases: TGCGCCAGCACCGTTCCACGTCGGGAGCAGTTCTTC.

The chain links TRBV29-1 to TRBJ2-3, with TRBD1 matching over 8 bases. Per the germline V gene, CDR1 is SQVTM and CDR2 is ANQGSEA. V dropped 5 bases and J dropped 5; count of bases not matched to a gene: 9. The CDR3 length is 14 residues. The DNA for the CDR3 is TGCAGCGTTCAAGGACAGGGATGGGAAGATACGCAGTATTTT. Translated, it gives CSVQGQGWEDTQYF.

The chain joins TRBV2 to TRBJ2-1; D perhaps matches TRBD1 (5 bases). The CDR3 is 12 amino acids. Trimming removed 4 bases at V and 7 bases at J, with 8 bases between. The germline V gene has CDR1 SNHLY and CDR2 FYNNEI. The CDR3 DNA follows: TGTGCCAGCAGTGTTCAGGGAAATGAGCAGTTCTTC. Amino acid sequence: CASSVQGNEQFF.

The J gene is TRBJ2-2, the V gene TRBV19; 7 bases match TRBD1. This CDR3 is 15 amino acids long. V lost 10 bases and J lost 3; bases outside the gene matches: 11. Germline loops: CDR1 LNHDA, CDR2 SQIVND (reference sequence). CDR3 sequence (DNA): TGTGCCACAAAGAGACAGGGAATAGACACCGGGGAGCTGTTTTTT. Translating it yields CATKRQGIDTGELFF. The entire variable domain, with the rest obtained from reference TRBV19 and TRBJ2-2, is as follows: DGGITQSPKYLFRKEGQNVTLSCEQNLNHDAMYWYRQDPGQGLRLIYYSQIVNDFQKGDIAEGYSVSREKKESFPLTVTSAQKNPTAFYLCATKRQGIDTGELFFGEGSRLTVL.

The rearrangement links TRBV19 to TRBJ2-1; D perhaps matches TRBD2 (6 bases). Germline V gene data show CDR1 as LNHDA and CDR2 as SQIVND (reference sequence). CDR3 size: 17 residues. V was trimmed by 2 bases and J by 2 bases, leaving 16 bases between them. The CDR3, as DNA: TGTGCCAGTAGTATATACTCAGGGACTTCTACCTACAATGAGCAGTTCTTC. It yields the protein CASSIYSGTSTYNEQFF.

The chain employs TRBV5-5 and TRBJ2-1; 9 nucleotides agree with TRBD2. This CDR3 is 17 amino acids long. Losses at the gene ends were 0 bases for V and 9 bases for J; bases not matched to a gene: 13. CDR1 is SGHKS and CDR2 is YYEKEE in the germline V gene (reference sequence). CDR3 sequence reads: CASSLEPAGGRVGEQFF. CDR3 bases: TGTGCCAGCAGCTTGGAACCTGCGGGAGGGAGGGTCGGTGAGCAGTTCTTC.

The rearrangement links TRBV28 to TRBJ2-5, with 13 positions matching TRBD2. With 4 bases clipped from V and 1 base from J, the junction kept 18 bases outside the gene matches. CDR1 is MDHEN and CDR2 is SYDVKM in the germline V gene. The CDR3 runs to 21 residues. The CDR3 reads CASSYATPGTSGTYPQETQYF. The CDR3 bases are TGTGCCAGCAGTTATGCTACCCCGGGGACTAGCGGGACTTACCCCCAAGAGACCCAGTACTTC.

This chain connects TRBV28 to TRBJ2-5; D is unresolved. The germline V and J ends were trimmed by 4 bases and 4 bases, with 7 bases remaining between them. The CDR3 has 12 amino acids. Germline-derived CDR1 and CDR2 are MDHEN and SYDVKM. The CDR3 spells CASSSPLETQYF. The CDR3 DNA follows: TGTGCCAGCAGTTCCCCCTTAGAGACCCAGTACTTC. Supplemented by reference TRBV28 and TRBJ2-5, the full variable domain reads DVKVTQSSRYLVKRTGEKVFLECVQDMDHENMFWYRQDPGLGLRLIYFSYDVKMKEKGDIPEGYSVSREKKERFSLILESASTNQTSMYLCASSSPLETQYFGPGTRLLVL.

In its sample, this clone was seen once. The chain carries TRBV2 and TRBJ2-6, with D hard to call. Germline CDR1 SNHLY, CDR2 FYNNEI. Trimming cost V 6 bases and J 1 base, with 10 bases left between them. The CDR3 length is 15 residues. In nucleotides, the CDR3 is TGTGCCAGCAGCCCCCTGCAGTCTGGGGCCAACGTCCTGACTTTC. Its translation: CASSPLQSGANVLTF.

V usage is TRBV4-3 and J usage is TRBJ2-6, with 7 bases matching TRBD1. Germline V gives CDR1 LGHNA, CDR2 YSLEER. The CDR3 spans 16 residues. The V gene end was trimmed by 0 bases and the J gene end by 1 base; junction bases not matched to a gene: 0. CDR3 sequence: CASSQEQGSGANVLTF. CDR3 in DNA: TGCGCCAGCAGCCAAGAACAGGGGTCTGGGGCCAACGTCCTGACTTTC.

J is TRBJ1-1 and V is TRBV2, with no clear D. Trimming stripped 6 bases from V and 1 base from J, with 9 bases between. The CDR3 is 13 amino acids. Germline CDR1 is SNHLY and CDR2 is FYNNEI. CDR3 sequence (DNA): TGTGCCAGCAGGACCTCAGGGAACACTGAAGCTTTCTTT. This sequence encodes CASRTSGNTEAFF.

The J gene is TRBJ1-2, the V gene TRBV5-1; TRBD1 matches at 11 bases. This CDR3 has 17 amino acids. The J segment lost 0 bases and the V segment lost 4 bases, leaving 8 bases of the junction unmatched. CDR1 and CDR2 (germline): SGHRS, YFSETQ. DNA of the CDR3: TGCGCCAGCAGCCCGAGGACAGGGGGCTTAGCTAACTATGGCTACACCTTC. Translated: CASSPRTGGLANYGYTF.

This clone was recorded a few times. The V and J genes are TRBV9 and TRBJ2-1, with 15 bases fitting TRBD2. J was trimmed by 4 bases and V by 4 bases; bases with no gene match: 6. CDR3 length equals 17 residues. CDR1 is SGDLS, CDR2 YYNGEE, per germline. CDR3 loop: CASSSGLAGGSYNEQFF. As DNA, the CDR3 is TGTGCCAGCAGCTCAGGACTAGCGGGAGGGTCGTACAATGAGCAGTTCTTC.

The chain carries TRBV12-5 and TRBJ2-1; TRBD1 agrees at 9 bases. Germline V CDR1 and CDR2: LGHNT, FRNRAP. With 4 bases clipped from V and 9 bases from J, the junction kept 13 bases outside the gene matches. The length of the CDR3 is 16 residues. Here the CDR3 DNA reads TGTGCTAGTGGTTCCGGACAGGGGACCTTGGCACCTGAGCAGTTCTTC. Protein sequence: CASGSGQGTLAPEQFF.

The chain joins TRBV28 to TRBJ2-1, with TRBD2 matching over 11 bases. The CDR3 consists of 15 residues. The germline CDR1 and CDR2 sequences are MDHEN and SYDVKM. The trim removed 6 bases at V and 5 bases at J, leaving 6 bases unmatched. CDR3 region: CASRPRLAGNNEQFF. DNA for the CDR3: TGTGCCAGCAGGCCCAGACTAGCGGGAAACAATGAGCAGTTCTTC.

The chain joins TRBV9 to TRBJ2-5; 11 bases align to TRBD2. The CDR3 is made up of 15 amino acids. V trimming: 4 bases; J trimming: 4 bases; junction bases outside the gene matches: 6. Germline V lookup: CDR1 SGDLS, CDR2 YYNGEE. CDR3 residues: CASSLAGGPGETQYF. CDR3 sequence (DNA): TGTGCCAGCAGCTTAGCGGGAGGGCCAGGAGAGACCCAGTACTTC.

This clone was seen only a few times. The chain carries TRBV10-1 and TRBJ1-1; 8 bases line up with TRBD1. V gave up 0 bases and J gave up 9 bases; unmatched junction bases: 3. The CDR3 loop spans 13 amino acids. Per the germline V gene, CDR1 is WNHNN and CDR2 is SYGVQD (reference sequence). This chain's CDR3 is CASSESRTGKAFF. The CDR3, as DNA: TGCGCCAGCAGTGAGTCGCGGACAGGGAAAGCTTTCTTT.

The genes are TRBV6-5 and TRBJ1-4; D gene uncertain. The CDR3 consists of 14 residues. Trimming left V 0 bases short and J 7 bases short, with 9 bases between. Germline values: CDR1 MNHEY, CDR2 SVGAGI. CDR3 coding DNA: TGTGCCAGCAGTTACTCGAGAGGCAGTGAAAAACTGTTTTTT. This encodes CASSYSRGSEKLFF.

V usage is TRBV19 and J usage is TRBJ1-2; 7 bases match TRBD1. The germline CDR1 and CDR2 sequences are LNHDA and SQIVND (reference sequence). The CDR3 spans 14 residues. With 3 bases clipped from V and 4 bases from J, the junction kept 5 bases outside the gene matches. This CDR3 is CASSIGQETYGYTF. The CDR3 nucleotides are TGTGCCAGTAGTATCGGACAGGAGACCTATGGCTACACCTTC.